This T cell receptor (beta chain) was sequenced for a study of T cells after yellow fever vaccination. In making TCR cDNA, 5'RACE template switching added a universal primer site and UMIs to it. One entry per CDR3 protein, called by TCRdb with MiXCR from the 5' RACE reads. The sample yields more than 300,000 distinct CDR3 sequences, about 4.5% seen once. This CDR3 has 14 amino acids. CDR1 SGHNT and CDR2 YYREEE come from the germline V gene (reference sequence). The germline V and J ends were trimmed by 4 bases and 4 bases, with 11 bases remaining between them. In this sample, this clonotype turned up many times. Its target is not known. General study findings and limits: FACS-sorted repertoires might harbor abundant contaminating clonotypes from the bulk population.

The chain joins TRBV5-4 to TRBJ2-2; TRBD1 is a possible D gene (6 bases). The source material was PBMCs, sampled 15 days after the yellow fever booster vaccination. The sequence came from a man younger than 35 who received the YFV17D yellow fever vaccine. The CDR3 loop is CASSAGVATGELFF. CDR3 sequence (DNA): TGTGCCAGCAGCGCAGGGGTGGCCACCGGGGAGCTGTTTTTT.